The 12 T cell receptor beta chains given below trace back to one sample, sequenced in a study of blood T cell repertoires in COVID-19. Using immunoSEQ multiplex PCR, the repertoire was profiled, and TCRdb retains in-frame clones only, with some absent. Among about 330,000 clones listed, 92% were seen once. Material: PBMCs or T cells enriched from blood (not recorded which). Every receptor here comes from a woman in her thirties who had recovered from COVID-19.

The CDR3 spells CASSFGSSYNEQFF. The CDR3 coding sequence is TGTGCCAGCAGCTTCGGGAGCTCCTACAATGAGCAGTTCTTC. This sequence joins TRBV5-6 and TRBJ2-1; tentative D call: TRBD2 (6 bases). The length of the CDR3 is 14 residues. The V gene lost 2 bases and the J gene lost 0 bases, with 6 bases spanning the gap. CDR1 is SGHDT and CDR2 is YYEEEE in the germline V gene.

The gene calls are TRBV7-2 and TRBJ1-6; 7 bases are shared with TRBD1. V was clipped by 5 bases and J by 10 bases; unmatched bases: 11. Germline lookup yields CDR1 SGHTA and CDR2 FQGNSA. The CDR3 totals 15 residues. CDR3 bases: TGTGCCAGCAGCCCGTCGACAGGGATCCGGTCACCCCTCCACTTT. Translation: CASSPSTGIRSPLHF. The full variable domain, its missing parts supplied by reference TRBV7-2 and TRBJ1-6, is GAGVSQSPSNKVTEKGKDVELRCDPISGHTALYWYRQSLGQGLEFLIYFQGNSAPDKSGLPSDRFSAERTGGSVSTLTIQRTQQEDSAVYLCASSPSTGIRSPLHFGNGTRLTVT.

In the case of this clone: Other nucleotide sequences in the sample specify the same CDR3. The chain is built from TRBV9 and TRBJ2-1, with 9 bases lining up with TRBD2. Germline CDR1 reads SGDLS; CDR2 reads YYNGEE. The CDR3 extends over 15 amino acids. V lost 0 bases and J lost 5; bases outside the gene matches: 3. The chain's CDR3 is CASSVGLAGNNEQFF. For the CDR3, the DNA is TGTGCCAGCAGCGTAGGGCTAGCGGGGAACAATGAGCAGTTCTTC. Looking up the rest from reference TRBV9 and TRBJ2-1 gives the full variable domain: DSGVTQTPKHLITATGQRVTLRCSPRSGDLSVYWYQQSLDQGLQFLIQYYNGEERAKGNILERFSAQQFPDLHSELNLSSLELGDSALYFCASSVGLAGNNEQFFGPGTRLTVL.

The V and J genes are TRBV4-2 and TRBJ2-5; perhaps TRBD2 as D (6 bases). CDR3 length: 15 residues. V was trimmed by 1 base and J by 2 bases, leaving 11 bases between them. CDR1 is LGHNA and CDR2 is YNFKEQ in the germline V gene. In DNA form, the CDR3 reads TGTGCCAGCAGCCAAGCCTCGACTAGGCAAGAGACCCAGTACTTC. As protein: CASSQASTRQETQYF.

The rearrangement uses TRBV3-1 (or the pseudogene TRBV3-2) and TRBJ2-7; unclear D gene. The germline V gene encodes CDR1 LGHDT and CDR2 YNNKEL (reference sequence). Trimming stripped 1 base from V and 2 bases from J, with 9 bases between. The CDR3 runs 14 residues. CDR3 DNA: TGTGCCAGCAGCCAAGTTGGCGGCCCCTACGAGCAGTACTTC. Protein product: CASSQVGGPYEQYF.

Here the CDR3 reads CATSDSWRTGGNEQFF. DNA of the CDR3: TGTGCCACCAGTGATTCGTGGAGGACGGGGGGCAATGAGCAGTTCTTC. The chain couples TRBV24-1 to TRBJ2-1; TRBD2 aligns across 7 bases. V shed 2 bases, J shed 6 bases, and the junction held 9 bases outside the gene matches. The CDR3 has 16 amino acids. From germline, CDR1 is KGHDR and CDR2 SFDVKD.

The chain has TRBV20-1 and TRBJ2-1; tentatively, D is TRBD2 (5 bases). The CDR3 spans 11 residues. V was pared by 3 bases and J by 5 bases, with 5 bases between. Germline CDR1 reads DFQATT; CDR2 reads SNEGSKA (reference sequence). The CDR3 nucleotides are TGCAGTGCTAGCGGGAACAATGAGCAGTTCTTC. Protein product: CSASGNNEQFF.

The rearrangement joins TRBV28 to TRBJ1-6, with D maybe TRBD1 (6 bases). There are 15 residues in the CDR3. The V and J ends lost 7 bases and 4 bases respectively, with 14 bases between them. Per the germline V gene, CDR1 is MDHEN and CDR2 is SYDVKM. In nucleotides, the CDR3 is TGTGCCAGCAATCCAGGGAGGGGGTATAATTCACCCCTCCACTTT. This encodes CASNPGRGYNSPLHF.

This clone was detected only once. The CDR3 coding sequence is TGCGCCAGCAGCCAAGGGCAGATCACTGAAGCTTTCTTT. The encoded protein is CASSQGQITEAFF. The rearrangement joins TRBV4-3 to TRBJ1-1; D gene ambiguous. The CDR3 length is 13 residues. The V end was cut by 1 base, the J end by 4 bases, with 7 bases between. Germline loops: CDR1 LGHNA, CDR2 YSLEER.

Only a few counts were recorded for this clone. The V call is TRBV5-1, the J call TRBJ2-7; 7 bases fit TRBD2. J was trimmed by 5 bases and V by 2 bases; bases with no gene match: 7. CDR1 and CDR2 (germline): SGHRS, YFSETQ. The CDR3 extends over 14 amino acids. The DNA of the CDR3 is TGCGCCAGCAGCTTCGTCCCAGGGAGGGACGAGCAGTACTTC. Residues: CASSFVPGRDEQYF.

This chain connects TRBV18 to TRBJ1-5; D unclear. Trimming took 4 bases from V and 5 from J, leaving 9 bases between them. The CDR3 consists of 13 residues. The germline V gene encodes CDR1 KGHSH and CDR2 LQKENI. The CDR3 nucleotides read TGTGCCAGCTCACGCGGTCCGGATCAGCCCCAGCATTTT. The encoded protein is CASSRGPDQPQHF.

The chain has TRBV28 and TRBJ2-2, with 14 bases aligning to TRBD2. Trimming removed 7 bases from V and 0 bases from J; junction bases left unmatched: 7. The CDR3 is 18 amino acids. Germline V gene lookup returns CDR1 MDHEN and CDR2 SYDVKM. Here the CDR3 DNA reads TGTGCCAGCACCCCGGGACTAGCGGGAGCCGCGAACACCGGGGAGCTGTTTTTT. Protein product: CASTPGLAGAANTGELFF. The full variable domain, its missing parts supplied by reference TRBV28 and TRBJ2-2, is DVKVTQSSRYLVKRTGEKVFLECVQDMDHENMFWYRQDPGLGLRLIYFSYDVKMKEKGDIPEGYSVSREKKERFSLILESASTNQTSMYLCASTPGLAGAANTGELFFGEGSRLTVL.